The rows below give T cell receptor beta chains drawn from one sample of a study of blood T cell repertoires in COVID-19. Sequencing used immunoSEQ multiplex PCR; TCRdb keeps in-frame clones, though not all of them. The sample comprises approximately 130,000 clones, over 75% of which are singletons, and around a quarter rests with the top ten. The sequenced sample was peripheral blood. These receptors all come from a man between 70 and 80 years old with active or convalescent COVID-19. Each CDR3 is given with its conserved first and last residue. The D gene is left open where the match is weak. The size entry is marked missing in some rows and otherwise reads once, few, many or a size class.

J	V	size	D	DNA	CDR3
TRBJ2-5	TRBV2	NA	NA	TGTGCCAGCAAACATGTTTGGCGGGACCAAGAGACCCAGTACTTC	CASKHVWRDQETQYF
TRBJ1-1	TRBV10-3	NA	TRBD1	TGTGCCATCAGACAGGGGGCTCAGGGCACTGAAGCTTTCTTT	CAIRQGAQGTEAFF
TRBJ2-2	TRBV7-2	NA	TRBD1	TGTGCCAGCAGCTTGGGACAGCTTACGGGCGGGGAGCTGTTTTTT	CASSLGQLTGGELFF
TRBJ1-3	TRBV29-1	NA	NA	TGCAGCGTTGAAGATACCCCTCTGGCAGACAGCTCTGGAAACACCATATATTTT	CSVEDTPLADSSGNTIYF
TRBJ2-5	TRBV20-1	NA	NA	TGCAGTGCTGTTAGCAGGGGGACCCAGTACTTC	CSAVSRGTQYF
TRBJ2-7	TRBV28	NA	TRBD2	TGTGCCAGCACCGGTACGCGGGAGATTATTTACGAGCAGTACTTC	CASTGTREIIYEQYF
TRBJ2-6	TRBV5-1	NA	NA	TGCGCCAGCAGCTCGAAGACACTGTTTGGTATATCCGCCAACGTCCTGACTTTC	CASSSKTLFGISANVLTF
TRBJ2-7	TRBV6-2/TRBV6-3	NA	NA	TGTGCCAGCAGCTGGGGGGGCGCATCCTACGAGCAGTACTTC	CASSWGGASYEQYF
TRBJ2-3	TRBV29-1	NA	TRBD2	TGCAGCGTTGGGATAGCGGGAGTTGTAGATACGCAGTATTTT	CSVGIAGVVDTQYF
TRBJ2-3	TRBV2	NA	NA	TGTGCCAGCAGCCCTAGGCCTGGTGATACGCAGTATTTT	CASSPRPGDTQYF
TRBJ2-7	TRBV11-2	NA	TRBD2	TGTGCCAGCAGCACTCCGGGACTAGCGGTCTACGAGCAGTACTTC	CASSTPGLAVYEQYF
TRBJ2-5	TRBV27	NA	NA	TGTGCCAGCAGTTTTGGAGGGGAAGAGACCCAGTACTTC	CASSFGGEETQYF
TRBJ2-2	TRBV18	NA	NA	TGTGCCAGCTCACCTTCAGTCACCGGGGAGCTGTTTTTT	CASSPSVTGELFF
TRBJ1-4	TRBV5-1	NA	NA	TGCGCCAGCAGCCTGACAGGTTCAACTAATGAAAAACTGTTTTTT	CASSLTGSTNEKLFF
TRBJ1-3	TRBV3-1/TRBV3-2	NA	NA	TGTGCCAGCAGCCAAGCCTTGACAGGTAGAAACACCATATATTTT	CASSQALTGRNTIYF
TRBJ1-1	TRBV11-2	once	NA	TGTGCCAGCAGCTTAGAAATGGGCGCCGGAACTGAAGCTTTCTTT	CASSLEMGAGTEAFF
TRBJ2-7	TRBV5-1	once	NA	TGCGCCAGCGGCCCAACAGTGAGAGGACTACGGGAGCAGTACTTC	CASGPTVRGLREQYF
TRBJ2-7	TRBV9	NA	NA	TGTGCCAGCAGCGTAGGGAGTAGCACGAGCTCCTACGAGCAGTACTTC	CASSVGSSTSSYEQYF
TRBJ1-4	TRBV19	NA	NA	TGTGCCAGTACCCAATGGGGTCGGGGATTTCCTGAAAAACTGTTTTTT	CASTQWGRGFPEKLFF
TRBJ2-5	TRBV5-1	NA	TRBD2	TGCGCCAGCAGCACTGGCGGGGGTGCGGATCGGGAGACCCAGTACTTC	CASSTGGGADRETQYF
TRBJ2-4	TRBV7-8	few	TRBD2	TGTGCCAGCAGCCTGGGGAGGGGCCAAAACATTCAGTACTTC	CASSLGRGQNIQYF
TRBJ2-5	TRBV20-1	NA	TRBD2	TGCAGTGCTAGTAGCGGGAGTAAAGAGACCCAGTACTTC	CSASSGSKETQYF
TRBJ2-7	TRBV7-3	once	TRBD1	TGTGCCAGCAGCTCGCCGGACAGGCAACTTCACGAGCAGTACTTC	CASSSPDRQLHEQYF